This T cell receptor beta chain was found in a study of T cell responses to AZD1222 COVID-19 vaccine. This clone was seen more than once but under ten times. No antigen is known for it. Clones were sequenced by immunoSEQ multiplex PCR, and TCRdb holds only the in-frame ones, with some missing. The sample contains 90,000 to 150,000 clones, approximately 83% of which appear only once. V lost 0 bases and J lost 6; bases outside the gene matches: 8. Germline CDR1 and CDR2: SGDLS and YYNGEE. The CDR3 runs to 15 residues. Study-level results: Clonal diversity was possibly underestimated, and the donors were mostly white British, with more females. Repertoire sampling occurred only after the peak T cell response.

The clonotype was recovered from an adult in good health. The material was peripheral blood, obtained on day 0 of AZD1222 vaccination. The chain recombines TRBV9 with TRBJ1-1; 7 bases are a match to TRBD1. The CDR3 bases are TGTGCCAGCAGCGTAGTAAGGGGGCCTTACGCTGAAGCTTTCTTT. Protein: CASSVVRGPYAEAFF.